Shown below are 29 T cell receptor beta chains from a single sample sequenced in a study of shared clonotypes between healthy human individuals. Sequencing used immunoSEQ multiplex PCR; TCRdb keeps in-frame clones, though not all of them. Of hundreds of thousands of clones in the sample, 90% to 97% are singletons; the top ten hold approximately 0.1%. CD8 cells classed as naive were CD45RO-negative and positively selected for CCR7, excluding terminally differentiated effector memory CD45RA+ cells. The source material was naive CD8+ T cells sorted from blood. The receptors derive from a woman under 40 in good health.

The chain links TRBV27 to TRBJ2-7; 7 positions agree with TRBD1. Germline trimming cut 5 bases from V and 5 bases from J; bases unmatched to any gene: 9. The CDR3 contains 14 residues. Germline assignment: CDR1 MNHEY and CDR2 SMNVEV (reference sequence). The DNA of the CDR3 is TGTGCCAGCAGTCCCGCGACAGGGTCCCACGAGCAGTACTTC. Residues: CASSPATGSHEQYF.

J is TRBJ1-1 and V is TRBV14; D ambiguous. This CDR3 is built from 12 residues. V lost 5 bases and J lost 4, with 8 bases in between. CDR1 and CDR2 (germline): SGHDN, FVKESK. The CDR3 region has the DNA TGTGCCAGCAGCTATACTGGCACTGAAGCTTTCTTT. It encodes CASSYTGTEAFF.

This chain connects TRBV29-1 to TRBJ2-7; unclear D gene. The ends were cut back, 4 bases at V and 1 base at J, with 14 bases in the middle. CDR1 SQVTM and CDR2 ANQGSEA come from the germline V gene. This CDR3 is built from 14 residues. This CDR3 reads CSVGSSAVSYEQYF. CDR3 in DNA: TGCAGCGTTGGCAGCTCAGCTGTTTCCTACGAGCAGTACTTC.

Here the CDR3 reads CASSYRQSGDRSEAFF. The CDR3 DNA reads TGTGCCAGCAGCTACCGACAGTCCGGGGACAGGAGTGAAGCTTTCTTT. This rearrangement joins TRBV7-9 to TRBJ1-1, with 8 bases that match TRBD1. The germline CDR1 and CDR2 sequences are SEHNR and FQNEAQ (reference sequence). The V and J ends lost 4 bases and 7 bases, in that order; junction bases with no gene match: 14. This CDR3 has 16 residues.

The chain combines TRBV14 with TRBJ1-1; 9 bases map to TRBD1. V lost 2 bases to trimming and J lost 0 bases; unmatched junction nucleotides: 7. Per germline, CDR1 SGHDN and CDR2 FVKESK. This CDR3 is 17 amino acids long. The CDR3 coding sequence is TGTGCCAGCAGCCAAATACCGGGACAGGGAATGAACACTGAAGCTTTCTTT. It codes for CASSQIPGQGMNTEAFF.

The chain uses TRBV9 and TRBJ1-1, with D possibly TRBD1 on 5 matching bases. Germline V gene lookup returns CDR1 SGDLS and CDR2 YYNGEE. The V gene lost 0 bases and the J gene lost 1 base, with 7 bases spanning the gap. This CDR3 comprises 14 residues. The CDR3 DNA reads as TGTGCCAGCAGCGTAGAGGGGCGGAACACTGAAGCTTTCTTT. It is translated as CASSVEGRNTEAFF.

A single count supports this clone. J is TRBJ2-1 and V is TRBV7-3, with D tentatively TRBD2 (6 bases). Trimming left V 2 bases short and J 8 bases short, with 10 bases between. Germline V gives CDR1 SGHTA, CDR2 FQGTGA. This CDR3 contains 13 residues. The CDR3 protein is CASSLAGYHEQFF. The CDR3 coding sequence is TGTGCCAGCAGCTTAGCGGGGTATCATGAGCAGTTCTTC.

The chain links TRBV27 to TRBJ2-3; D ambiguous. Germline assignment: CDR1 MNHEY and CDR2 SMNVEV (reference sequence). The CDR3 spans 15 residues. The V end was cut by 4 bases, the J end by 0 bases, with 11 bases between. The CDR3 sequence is CASSSQTPSTDTQYF. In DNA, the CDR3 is TGTGCCAGCAGTTCCCAAACTCCTAGCACAGATACGCAGTATTTT.

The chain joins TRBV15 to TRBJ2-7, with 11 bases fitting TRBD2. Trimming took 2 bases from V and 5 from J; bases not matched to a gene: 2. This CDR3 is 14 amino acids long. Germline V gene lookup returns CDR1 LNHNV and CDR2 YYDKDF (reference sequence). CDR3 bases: TGTGCCACCAGCAGAACTAGCGGGAGTCACGAGCAGTACTTC. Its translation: CATSRTSGSHEQYF.

The CDR3 protein is CASSLVSGYQETQYF. The CDR3 nucleotides read TGTGCCAGCAGCTTAGTTTCAGGGTACCAAGAGACCCAGTACTTC. The chain employs TRBV7-2 and TRBJ2-5; D possibly corresponds to TRBD1 (5 bases). Trimming pared 1 base from V and 0 bases from J, leaving 9 bases between. CDR3 length: 15 amino acids. CDR1 SGHTA and CDR2 FQGNSA come from the germline V gene.

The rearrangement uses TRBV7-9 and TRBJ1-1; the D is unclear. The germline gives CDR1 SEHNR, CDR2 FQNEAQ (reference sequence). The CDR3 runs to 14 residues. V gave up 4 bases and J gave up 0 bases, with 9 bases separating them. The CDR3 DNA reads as TGTGCCAGCAGCTACACCTGGCTGAACACTGAAGCTTTCTTT. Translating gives CASSYTWLNTEAFF.

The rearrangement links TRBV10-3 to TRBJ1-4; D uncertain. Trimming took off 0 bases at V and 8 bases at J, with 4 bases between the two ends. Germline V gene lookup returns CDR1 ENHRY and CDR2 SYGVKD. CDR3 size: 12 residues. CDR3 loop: CAISESNEKLFF. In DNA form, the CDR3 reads TGTGCCATCAGTGAGTCGAACGAAAAACTGTTTTTT.

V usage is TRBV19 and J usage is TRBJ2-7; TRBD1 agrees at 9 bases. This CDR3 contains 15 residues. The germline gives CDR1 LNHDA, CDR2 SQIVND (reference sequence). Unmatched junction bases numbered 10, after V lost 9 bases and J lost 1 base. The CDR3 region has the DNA TGTGCCAGCCAGCCGGGACAGGGATTTTCCTACGAGCAGTACTTC. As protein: CASQPGQGFSYEQYF.

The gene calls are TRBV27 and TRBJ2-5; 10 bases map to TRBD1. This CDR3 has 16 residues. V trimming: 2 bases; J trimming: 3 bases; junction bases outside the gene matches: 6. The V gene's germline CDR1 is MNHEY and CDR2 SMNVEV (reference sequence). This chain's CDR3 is CASSLAAGTGEETQYF. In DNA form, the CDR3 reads TGTGCCAGCAGTTTAGCCGCCGGGACAGGGGAAGAGACCCAGTACTTC.

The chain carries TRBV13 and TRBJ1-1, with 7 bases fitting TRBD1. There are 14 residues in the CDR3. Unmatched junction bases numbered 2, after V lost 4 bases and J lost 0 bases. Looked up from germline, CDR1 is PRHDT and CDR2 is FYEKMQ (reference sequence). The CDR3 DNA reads TGTGCCAGCAGCTCACAGGGGATGAACACTGAAGCTTTCTTT. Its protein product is CASSSQGMNTEAFF.

This CDR3 is CASRGSNEKLFF. The CDR3 nucleotides are TGCGCCAGCAGGGGTTCGAATGAAAAACTGTTTTTT. The V call is TRBV5-1, the J call TRBJ1-4, with D uncertain. CDR1 is SGHRS and CDR2 is YFSETQ in the germline V gene. This CDR3 has 12 amino acids. The V end lost 5 bases, the J end lost 5 bases, and 7 bases lay between the germline ends.

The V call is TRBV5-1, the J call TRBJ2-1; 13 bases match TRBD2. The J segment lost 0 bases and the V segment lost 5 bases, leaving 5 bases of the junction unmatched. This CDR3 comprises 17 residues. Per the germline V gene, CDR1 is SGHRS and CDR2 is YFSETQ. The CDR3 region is CASRRTSGSRSYNEQFF. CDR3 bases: TGCGCCAGCAGACGGACTAGCGGGAGCCGCTCCTACAATGAGCAGTTCTTC.

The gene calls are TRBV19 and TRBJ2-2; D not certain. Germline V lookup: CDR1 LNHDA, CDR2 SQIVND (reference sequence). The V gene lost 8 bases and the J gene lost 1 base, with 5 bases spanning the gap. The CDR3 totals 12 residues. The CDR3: CASLGNTGELFF. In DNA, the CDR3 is TGTGCCAGTCTTGGGAACACCGGGGAGCTGTTTTTT. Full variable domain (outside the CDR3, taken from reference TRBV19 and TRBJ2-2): DGGITQSPKYLFRKEGQNVTLSCEQNLNHDAMYWYRQDPGQGLRLIYYSQIVNDFQKGDIAEGYSVSREKKESFPLTVTSAQKNPTAFYLCASLGNTGELFFGEGSRLTVL.

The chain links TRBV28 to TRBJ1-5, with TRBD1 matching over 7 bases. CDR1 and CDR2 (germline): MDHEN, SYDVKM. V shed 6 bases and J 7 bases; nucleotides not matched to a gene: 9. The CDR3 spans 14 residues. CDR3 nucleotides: TGTGCCAGCAGCCAGACAGGGAGGAACCAGCCCCAGCATTTT. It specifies CASSQTGRNQPQHF.

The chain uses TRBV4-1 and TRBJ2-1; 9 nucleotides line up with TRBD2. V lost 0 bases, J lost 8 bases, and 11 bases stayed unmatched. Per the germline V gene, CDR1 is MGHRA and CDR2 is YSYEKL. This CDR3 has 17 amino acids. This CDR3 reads CASSQDPSSGIYHEQFF. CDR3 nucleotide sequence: TGCGCCAGCAGCCAAGACCCCTCTAGCGGGATTTATCATGAGCAGTTCTTC.

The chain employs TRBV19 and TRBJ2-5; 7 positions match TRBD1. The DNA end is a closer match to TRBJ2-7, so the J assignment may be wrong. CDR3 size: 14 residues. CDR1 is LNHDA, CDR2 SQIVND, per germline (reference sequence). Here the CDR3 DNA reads TGTGCCAGTAGTAGTGGGCCAGGGGGCTACGAGCAGTACTTC. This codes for CASSSGPGGYEQYF.

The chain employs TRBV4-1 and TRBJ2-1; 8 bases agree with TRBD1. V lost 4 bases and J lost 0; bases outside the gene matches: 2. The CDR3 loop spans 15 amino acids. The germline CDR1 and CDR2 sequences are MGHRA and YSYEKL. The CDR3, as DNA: TGCGCCAGCAGCCGGACAGGGAGCTCCTACAATGAGCAGTTCTTC. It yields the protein CASSRTGSSYNEQFF.

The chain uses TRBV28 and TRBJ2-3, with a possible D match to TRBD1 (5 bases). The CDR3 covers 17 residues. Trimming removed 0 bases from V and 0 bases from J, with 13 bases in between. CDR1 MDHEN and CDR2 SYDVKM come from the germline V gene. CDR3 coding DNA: TGTGCCAGCAGTTTATGGCAGGGCACCTCTAGCACAGATACGCAGTATTTT. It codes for CASSLWQGTSSTDTQYF.

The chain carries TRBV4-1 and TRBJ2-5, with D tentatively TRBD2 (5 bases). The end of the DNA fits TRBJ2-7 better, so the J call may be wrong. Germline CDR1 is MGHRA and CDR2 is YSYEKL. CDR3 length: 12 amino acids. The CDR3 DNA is TGCGCCAGCTCCAGCGGAGACTACGAGCAGTACTTC. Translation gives CASSSGDYEQYF.

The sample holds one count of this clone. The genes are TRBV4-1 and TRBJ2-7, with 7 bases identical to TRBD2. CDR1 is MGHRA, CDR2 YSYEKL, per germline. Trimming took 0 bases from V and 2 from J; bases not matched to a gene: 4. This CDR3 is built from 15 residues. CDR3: CASSQEDGRPYEQYF. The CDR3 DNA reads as TGCGCCAGCAGCCAAGAAGACGGGAGGCCCTACGAGCAGTACTTC.

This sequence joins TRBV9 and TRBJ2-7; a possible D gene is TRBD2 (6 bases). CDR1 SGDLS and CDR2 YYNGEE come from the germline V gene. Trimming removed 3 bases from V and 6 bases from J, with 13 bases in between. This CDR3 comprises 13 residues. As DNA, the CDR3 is TGTGCCAGCAGCGAGGGGACTCAGGGCGAGCAGTACTTC. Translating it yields CASSEGTQGEQYF.

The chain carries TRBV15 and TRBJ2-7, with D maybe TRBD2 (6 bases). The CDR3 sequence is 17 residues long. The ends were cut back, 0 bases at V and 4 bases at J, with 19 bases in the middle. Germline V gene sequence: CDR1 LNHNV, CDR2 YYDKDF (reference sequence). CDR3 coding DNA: TGTGCCACCAGCAGAGATTTTGTCGGGAGCTTCGTTTACGAGCAGTACTTC. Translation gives CATSRDFVGSFVYEQYF.

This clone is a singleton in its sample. CDR3 DNA: TGTGCCAGCAGCCACGGGCAGGGGTACGAGCAGTACTTC. Translation gives CASSHGQGYEQYF. V gene TRBV7-6 combines with J gene TRBJ2-7; tentatively, D is TRBD1 (6 bases). This CDR3 region has 13 residues. The germline gives CDR1 SGHVS, CDR2 FNYEAQ. Trimming took 5 bases from V and 4 from J, leaving 12 bases between them.

DNA of the CDR3: TGTGCCAGCACCGAGAGCCCCGGCGCGGGAGCCGAAGCTTTCTTT. Its translation is CASTESPGAGAEAFF. The rearrangement joins TRBV27 to TRBJ1-1; D ambiguous. Trimming took 7 bases from V and 8 from J, leaving 23 bases between them. This CDR3 contains 15 residues. Germline values: CDR1 MNHEY, CDR2 SMNVEV (reference sequence).